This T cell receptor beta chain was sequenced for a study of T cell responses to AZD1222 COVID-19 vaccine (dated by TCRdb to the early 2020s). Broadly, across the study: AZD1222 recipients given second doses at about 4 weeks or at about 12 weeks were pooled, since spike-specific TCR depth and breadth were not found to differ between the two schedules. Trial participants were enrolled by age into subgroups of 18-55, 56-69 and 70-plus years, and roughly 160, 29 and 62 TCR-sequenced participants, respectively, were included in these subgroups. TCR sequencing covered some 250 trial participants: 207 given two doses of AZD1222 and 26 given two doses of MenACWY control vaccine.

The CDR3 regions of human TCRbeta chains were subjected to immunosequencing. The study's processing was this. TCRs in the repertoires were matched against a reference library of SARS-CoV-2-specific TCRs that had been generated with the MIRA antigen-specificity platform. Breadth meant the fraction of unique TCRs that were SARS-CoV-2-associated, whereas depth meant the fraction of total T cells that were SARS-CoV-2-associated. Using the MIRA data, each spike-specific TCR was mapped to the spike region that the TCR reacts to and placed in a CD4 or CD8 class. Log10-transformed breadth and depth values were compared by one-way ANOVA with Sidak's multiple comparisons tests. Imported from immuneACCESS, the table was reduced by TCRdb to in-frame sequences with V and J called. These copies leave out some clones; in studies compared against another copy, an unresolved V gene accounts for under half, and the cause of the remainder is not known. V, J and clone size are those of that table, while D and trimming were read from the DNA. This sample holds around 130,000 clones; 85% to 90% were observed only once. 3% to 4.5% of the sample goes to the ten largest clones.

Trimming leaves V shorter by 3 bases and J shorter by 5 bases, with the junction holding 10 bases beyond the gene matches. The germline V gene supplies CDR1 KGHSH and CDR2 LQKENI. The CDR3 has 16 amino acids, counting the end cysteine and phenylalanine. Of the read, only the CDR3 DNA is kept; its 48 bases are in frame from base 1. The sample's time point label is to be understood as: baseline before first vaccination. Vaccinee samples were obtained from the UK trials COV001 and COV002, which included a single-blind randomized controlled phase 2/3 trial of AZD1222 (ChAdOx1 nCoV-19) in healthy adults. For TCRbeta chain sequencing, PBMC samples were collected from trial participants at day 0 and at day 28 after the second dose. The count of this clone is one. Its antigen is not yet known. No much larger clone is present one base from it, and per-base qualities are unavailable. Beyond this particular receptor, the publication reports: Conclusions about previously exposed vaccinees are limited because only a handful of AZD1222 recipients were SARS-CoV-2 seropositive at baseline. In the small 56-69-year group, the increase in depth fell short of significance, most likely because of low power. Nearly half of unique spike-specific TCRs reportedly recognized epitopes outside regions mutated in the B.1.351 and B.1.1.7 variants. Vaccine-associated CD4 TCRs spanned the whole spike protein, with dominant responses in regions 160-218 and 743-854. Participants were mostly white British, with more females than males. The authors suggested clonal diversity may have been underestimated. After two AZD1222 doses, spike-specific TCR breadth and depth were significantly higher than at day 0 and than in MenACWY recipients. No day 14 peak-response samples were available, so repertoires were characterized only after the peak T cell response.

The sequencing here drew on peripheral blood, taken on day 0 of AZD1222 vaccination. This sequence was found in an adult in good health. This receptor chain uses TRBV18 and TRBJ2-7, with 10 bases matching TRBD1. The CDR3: CASSPLFDRGPDEQYF. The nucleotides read TGTGCCAGCTCACCTCTCTTCGACAGGGGGCCCGACGAGCAGTACTTC.